This T cell receptor (beta chain) was sequenced during a study of blood T cell repertoires in COVID-19. Study-level information: Samples representing acute and convalescent COVID-19 were sourced from the United States, Italy and Spain. From T cells, B-cell-depleted T cells, or PBMCs came the material, which was cDNA or gDNA.

The germline V gene encodes CDR1 SGHRS and CDR2 YFSETQ. CDR3 size: 17 residues. The V gene end was trimmed by 3 bases and the J gene end by 4 bases; junction bases not matched to a gene: 10. In the original analysis: Amplification from reference gene primers served as the basis for estimated nucleated cell counts. Clones were sequenced by immunoSEQ multiplex PCR, and TCRdb holds only the in-frame ones, with some missing. From that table come the V and J calls and clone size; the DNA was used to work out D and trimming. The profile shows 140,000 to 150,000 clones, 65% to 80% of them singletons. The sample was peripheral blood. The J gene is TRBJ2-7, the V gene TRBV5-1; 13 bases map to TRBD2. This TCR derives from a woman aged 55-69 years with acute or convalescent COVID-19. The CDR3 spells CASSSNYRGLAGYEQYF. Here the CDR3 DNA reads TGCGCCAGCAGCTCTAACTATCGGGGACTAGCGGGATACGAGCAGTACTTC.